This T cell receptor beta chain was profiled in a study of siplizumab effects on memory and regulatory T cells (dated by TCRdb to the late 2010s). With respect to the entire study: The study examined how the anti-CD2 antibody siplizumab affects alloreactive T-cell subsets in allogeneic mixed lymphocyte reactions built from human PBMCs. The investigation overall reported the following: The suppressive function of proliferating Tregs from siplizumab cultures was not functionally confirmed. Unstimulated naive T cells appeared more diverse than memory T cells, and naive cells seemed to contribute substantially to the alloresponse. A naive or memory phenotype could not be assigned to roughly 75-96% of proliferating CD4+ or CD8+ clones. Siplizumab significantly reduced the cumulative frequency of alloreactive sequences traceable to unstimulated CD4+ memory T cells. Because sequences below about 10^-5 frequency were poorly captured, only a minor fraction of alloreactive clones could be mapped to unstimulated subsets. Among mappable alloreactive CD4+ clones, the Treg-derived fraction averaged 68.8% with siplizumab versus about 25% in control reactions.

Trimming removed 6 bases from V and 3 bases from J, leaving 12 bases between the germline ends. The CDR3 holds 14 amino acids from the cysteine to the phenylalanine. The read is trimmed to its CDR3 DNA, 42 bases read in frame from base 1. Based on the germline V gene (reference sequence), the CDR1 and CDR2 sequences are LNHDA and SQIVND. The receptor library was made with the immunoSEQ multiplex PCR assay. About 10^5 TCR templates per sample were assayed on the deep sequencing platform. Genomic DNA extracted from sorted T cells was the material used for TCRbeta CDR3 sequencing. Per the source publication's procedure: The R programming language was used for clonal analysis of TCRbeta CDR3 data. Alloreactive CD4+ and CD8+ clones were identified by comparing unstimulated samples to CFSE-low samples taken after the reaction. Regulatory or non-regulatory origin was assigned to alloreactive CD4+ clones by matching of sequences to sorted unstimulated Treg and non-Treg repertoires. TCRdb limited this immuneACCESS table to in-frame rearrangements with V and J called. A share of clones is missing; checked studies link under half to unresolved V genes, and the rest is unexplained. Clone size and V and J calls were adopted from that table, with D and trimming inferred from the DNA. For this sample the table gives some 97,000 clones, of which 94% were detected only once. Over 1% of the sample lies in the top ten.

Sorted unstimulated T cells, along with proliferating T cells recovered from mixed lymphocyte reactions, underwent TCRbeta CDR3 sequencing. Fresh whole blood from 9 to 10 HLA-typed healthy donors served as the source for isolating PBMCs. Unstimulated CD4+ non-regulatory T cells were FACS-sorted to map the origin of alloreactive clones. As to this clone: The specificity of this receptor is unknown. Per-base quality was not reported, and no clone a single base away is much larger than it.

This sequence was found in a human donor in good health. The sequenced sample was non-Treg CD4+ T cells sorted from blood. The cell subset or site tag for this specimen amounts to: FACS-sorted unstimulated CD4+ non-regulatory T cells. The V and J genes are TRBV19 and TRBJ1-5; a weak D assignment points to TRBD1 (5 bases agree). The CDR3 is CASRVQGSNQPQHF. The base sequence is TGTGCCAGTAGGGTGCAGGGTTCCAATCAGCCCCAGCATTTT.